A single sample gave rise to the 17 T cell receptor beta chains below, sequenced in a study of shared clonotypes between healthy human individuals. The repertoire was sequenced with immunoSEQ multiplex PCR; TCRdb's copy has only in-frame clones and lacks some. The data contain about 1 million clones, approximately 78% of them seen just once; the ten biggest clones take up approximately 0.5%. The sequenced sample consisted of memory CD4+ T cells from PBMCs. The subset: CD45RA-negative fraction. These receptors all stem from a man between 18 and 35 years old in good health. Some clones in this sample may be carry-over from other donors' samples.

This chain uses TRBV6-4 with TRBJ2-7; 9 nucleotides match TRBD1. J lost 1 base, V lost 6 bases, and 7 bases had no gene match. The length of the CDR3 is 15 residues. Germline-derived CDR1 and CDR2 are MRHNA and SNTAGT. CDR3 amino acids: CASRGTGQGSYEQYF. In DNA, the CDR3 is TGTGCCAGCAGGGGGACAGGGCAGGGATCCTACGAGCAGTACTTC.

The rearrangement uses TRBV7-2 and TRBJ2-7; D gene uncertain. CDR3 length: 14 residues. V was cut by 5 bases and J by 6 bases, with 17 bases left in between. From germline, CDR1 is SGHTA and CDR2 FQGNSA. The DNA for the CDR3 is TGTGCCAGCAGCCCGATGGATACTCACGGCGAGCAGTACTTC. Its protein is CASSPMDTHGEQYF.

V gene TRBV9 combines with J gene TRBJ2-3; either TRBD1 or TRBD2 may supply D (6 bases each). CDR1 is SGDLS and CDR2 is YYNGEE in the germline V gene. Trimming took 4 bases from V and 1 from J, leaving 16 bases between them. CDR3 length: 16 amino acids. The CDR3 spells CASSPRPRGGTDTQYF. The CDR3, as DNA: TGTGCCAGCAGCCCCCGCCCTAGGGGGGGCACAGATACGCAGTATTTT.

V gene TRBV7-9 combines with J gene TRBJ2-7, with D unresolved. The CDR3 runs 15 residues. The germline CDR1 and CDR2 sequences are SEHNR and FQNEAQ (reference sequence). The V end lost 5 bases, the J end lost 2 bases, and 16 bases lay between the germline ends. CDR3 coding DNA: TGTGCCAGCAGCATCGGACGAGTTGGGACCTACGAGCAGTACTTC. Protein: CASSIGRVGTYEQYF.

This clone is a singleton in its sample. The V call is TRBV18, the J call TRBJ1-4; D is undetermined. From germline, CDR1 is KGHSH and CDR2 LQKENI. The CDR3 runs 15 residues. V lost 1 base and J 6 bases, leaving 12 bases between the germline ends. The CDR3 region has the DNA TGTGCCAGCTCACCACTGGTAGGGTCGGATGAAAAACTGTTTTTT. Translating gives CASSPLVGSDEKLFF.

CDR3 protein: CASSAPPGHASPYEQYF. The CDR3 region has the DNA TGCGCCAGCAGTGCTCCACCGGGACACGCATCGCCCTACGAGCAGTACTTC. The V call is TRBV10-2, the J call TRBJ2-7, with a tentative D call TRBD1 (6 bases). The V gene's germline CDR1 is WSHSY and CDR2 SAAADI. V was clipped by 4 bases and J by 2 bases, with 21 bases between them. The length of the CDR3 is 17 residues.

CDR3 in DNA: TGTGCCTGGAGCCCTTCACGGACAGGGACGAGTGGAGAGCAGTACTTC. Protein product: CAWSPSRTGTSGEQYF. V and J are TRBV30 and TRBJ2-7; 8 bases are a match to TRBD1. V shed 3 bases, J shed 7 bases, and the junction held 17 bases outside the gene matches. CDR3 length equals 16 residues. Germline V gives CDR1 GTSNPN, CDR2 SVGIG (reference sequence).

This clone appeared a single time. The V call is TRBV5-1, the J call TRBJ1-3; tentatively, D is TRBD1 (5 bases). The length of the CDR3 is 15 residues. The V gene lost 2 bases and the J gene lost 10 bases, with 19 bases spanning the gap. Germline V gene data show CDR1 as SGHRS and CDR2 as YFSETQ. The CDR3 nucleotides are TGCGCCAGCAGCTTAAGGGACGGTCATAGCGAAACCATATATTTT. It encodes CASSLRDGHSETIYF.

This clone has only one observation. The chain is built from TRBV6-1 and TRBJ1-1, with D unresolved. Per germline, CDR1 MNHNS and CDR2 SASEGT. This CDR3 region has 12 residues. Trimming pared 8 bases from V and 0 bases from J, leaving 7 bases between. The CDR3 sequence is CASVYLNTEAFF. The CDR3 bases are TGTGCCAGCGTTTACCTGAACACTGAAGCTTTCTTT.

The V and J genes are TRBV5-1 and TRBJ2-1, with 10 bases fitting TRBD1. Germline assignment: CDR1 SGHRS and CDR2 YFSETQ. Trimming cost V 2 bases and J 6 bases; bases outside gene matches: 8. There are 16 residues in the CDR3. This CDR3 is CASSFLTGTGANEQFF. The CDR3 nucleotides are TGCGCCAGCAGCTTTTTAACCGGGACAGGGGCCAATGAGCAGTTCTTC.

The CDR3: CASIQAGVGEETQYF. The CDR3 nucleotides are TGTGCCAGCATTCAAGCGGGAGTAGGGGAAGAGACCCAGTACTTC. The chain employs TRBV7-9 and TRBJ2-5, with 8 bases identical to TRBD2. Trimming took 7 bases from V and 3 from J; bases not matched to a gene: 10. The CDR3 consists of 15 residues. CDR1 is SEHNR and CDR2 is FQNEAQ in the germline V gene (reference sequence).

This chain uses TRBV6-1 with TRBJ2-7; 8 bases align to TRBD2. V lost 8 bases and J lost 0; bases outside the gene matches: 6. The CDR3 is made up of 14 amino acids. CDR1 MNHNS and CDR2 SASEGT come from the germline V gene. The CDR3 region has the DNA TGTGCCAGCCGGCGGCGGGGGGACTCCTACGAGCAGTACTTC. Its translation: CASRRRGDSYEQYF.

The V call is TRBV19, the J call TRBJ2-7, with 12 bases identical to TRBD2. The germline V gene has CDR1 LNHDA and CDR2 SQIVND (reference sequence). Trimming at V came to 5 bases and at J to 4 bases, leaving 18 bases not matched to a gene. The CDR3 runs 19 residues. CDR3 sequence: CASSGRLAGVPMEGYEQYF. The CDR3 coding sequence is TGTGCCAGTAGTGGCCGACTAGCGGGAGTCCCAATGGAGGGGTACGAGCAGTACTTC.

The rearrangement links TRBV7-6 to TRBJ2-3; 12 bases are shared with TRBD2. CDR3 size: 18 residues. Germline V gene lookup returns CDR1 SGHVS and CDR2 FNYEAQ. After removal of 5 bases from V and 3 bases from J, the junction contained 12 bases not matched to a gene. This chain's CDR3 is CASSLQASGRAGTDTQYF. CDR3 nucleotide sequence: TGTGCCAGCAGCCTGCAGGCTAGCGGGAGGGCCGGGACAGATACGCAGTATTTT.

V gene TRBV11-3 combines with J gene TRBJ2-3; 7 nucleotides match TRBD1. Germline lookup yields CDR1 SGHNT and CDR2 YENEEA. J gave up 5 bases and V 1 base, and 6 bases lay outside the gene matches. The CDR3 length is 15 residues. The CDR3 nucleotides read TGTGCCAGCAGCTTAGGAGCAGGGGGAAAAGATACGCAGTATTTT. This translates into CASSLGAGGKDTQYF.

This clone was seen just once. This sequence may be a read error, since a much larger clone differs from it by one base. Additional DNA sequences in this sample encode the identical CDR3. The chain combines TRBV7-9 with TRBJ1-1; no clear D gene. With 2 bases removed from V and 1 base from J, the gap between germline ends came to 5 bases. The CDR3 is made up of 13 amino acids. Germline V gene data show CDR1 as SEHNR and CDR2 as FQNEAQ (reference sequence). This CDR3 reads CASSLRGNTEAFF. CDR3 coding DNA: TGTGCCAGCAGCTTACGGGGGAACACTGAAGCTTTCTTT.

The CDR3 bases are TGTGCCAGCAGTCCTTTAACGGGGTATGATGAAAAACTGTTTTTT. Translating it yields CASSPLTGYDEKLFF. V gene TRBV6-1 combines with J gene TRBJ1-4, with D unresolved. Trimming left V 5 bases short and J 6 bases short, with 16 bases between. CDR1 and CDR2 (germline): MNHNS, SASEGT. CDR3 length: 15 amino acids.